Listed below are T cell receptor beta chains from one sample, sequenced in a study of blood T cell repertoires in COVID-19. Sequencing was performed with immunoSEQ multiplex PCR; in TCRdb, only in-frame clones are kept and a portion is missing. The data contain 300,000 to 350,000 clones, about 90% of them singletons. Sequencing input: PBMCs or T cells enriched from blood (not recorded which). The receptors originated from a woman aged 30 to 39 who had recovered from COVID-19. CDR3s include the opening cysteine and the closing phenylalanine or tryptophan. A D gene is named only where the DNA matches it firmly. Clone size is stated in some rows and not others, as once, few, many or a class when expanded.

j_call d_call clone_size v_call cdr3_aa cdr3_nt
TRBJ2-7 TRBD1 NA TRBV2 CASKKMTGGNYEQYF TGTGCCAGCAAAAAAATGACAGGGGGAAACTACGAGCAGTACTTC
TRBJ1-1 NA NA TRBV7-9 CASSHNRDKPFTEAFF TGTGCCAGCAGCCACAACCGGGACAAGCCATTCACTGAAGCTTTCTTT
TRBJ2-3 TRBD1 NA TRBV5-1 CASSLGTGGRDTQYF TGCGCCAGCAGCTTGGGGACAGGGGGAAGAGATACGCAGTATTTT
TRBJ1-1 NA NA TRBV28 CASSQTSGSNTEAFF TGTGCCAGCAGCCAGACCTCGGGGTCGAACACTGAAGCTTTCTTT
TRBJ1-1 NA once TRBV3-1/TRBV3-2 CASSQATGSEAFF TGTGCCAGCAGCCAAGCTACAGGGTCTGAAGCTTTCTTT
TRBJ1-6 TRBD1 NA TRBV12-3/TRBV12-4 CASKGQGSSPLHF TGTGCCAGCAAGGGACAGGGGAGTTCACCCCTCCACTTT
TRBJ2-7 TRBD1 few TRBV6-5 CASSSGGTFYEQYF TGTGCCAGCAGTTCAGGGGGCACGTTCTACGAGCAGTACTTC
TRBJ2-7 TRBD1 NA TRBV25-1 CASSNRQGHEQYF TGTGCCAGCAGTAACAGACAGGGCCACGAGCAGTACTTC
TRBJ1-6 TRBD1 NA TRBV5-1 CASSNKGQGGSPLHF TGCGCCAGCAGCAATAAAGGACAGGGGGGTTCACCCCTCCACTTT
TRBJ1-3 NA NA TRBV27 CASSREGGRTGNTIYF TGTGCCAGCAGTCGTGAGGGGGGGCGCACCGGAAACACCATATATTTT
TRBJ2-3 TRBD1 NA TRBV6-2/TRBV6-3 CASSFQADRGQTDTQYF TGTGCCAGCAGCTTTCAGGCCGACAGGGGGCAAACAGATACGCAGTATTTT
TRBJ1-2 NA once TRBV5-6 CASSYGRGNYGYTF TGTGCCAGCAGCTACGGTAGAGGGAACTATGGCTACACCTTC
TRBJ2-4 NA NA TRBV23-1 CASSQSLQGLTKNIQYF TGCGCCAGCAGTCAATCCTTACAGGGATTAACCAAAAACATTCAGTACTTC
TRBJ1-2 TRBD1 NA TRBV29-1 CSVEEGGSGYGYTF TGCAGCGTTGAAGAAGGGGGCTCAGGCTATGGCTACACCTTC
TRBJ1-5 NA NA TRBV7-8 CASSLALLDSSNQPQHF TGTGCCAGCAGCTTAGCGCTCCTGGACAGTAGCAATCAGCCCCAGCATTTT
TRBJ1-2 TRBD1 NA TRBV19 CASIPTGLNYGYTF TGTGCCAGTATTCCGACAGGGTTGAACTATGGCTACACCTTC
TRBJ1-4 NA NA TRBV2 CASTWGSSTNEKLFF TGTGCCAGCACCTGGGGCAGCTCAACTAATGAAAAACTGTTTTTT
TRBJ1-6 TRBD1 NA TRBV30 CAWSDGQGSSPLHF TGTGCCTGGAGTGATGGACAGGGTTCTTCACCCCTCCACTTT
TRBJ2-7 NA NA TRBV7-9 CASSLYRFGGTYEQYF TGTGCCAGCAGCTTATACAGATTCGGGGGTACCTACGAGCAGTACTTC
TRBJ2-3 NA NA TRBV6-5 CASITGFFPDTQYF TGTGCCAGCATAACGGGTTTTTTCCCAGATACGCAGTATTTT
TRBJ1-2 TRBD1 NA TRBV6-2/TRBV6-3 CASSYRQGDYGYTF TGTGCCAGCAGTTATCGCCAGGGGGATTATGGCTACACCTTC
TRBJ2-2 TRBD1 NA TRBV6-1 CASSEVDRRTGELFF TGTGCCAGCAGTGAGGTGGACAGGAGGACCGGGGAGCTGTTTTTT
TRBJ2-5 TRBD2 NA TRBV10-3 CAIKGSGGQYQETQYF TGTGCCATCAAGGGTAGCGGGGGACAGTACCAAGAGACCCAGTACTTC
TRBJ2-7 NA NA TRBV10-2 CASSDRTGAYEQYF TGCGCCAGCAGTGATCGGACGGGAGCCTACGAGCAGTACTTC
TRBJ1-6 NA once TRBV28 CASIGRSSNSPLHF TGTGCCAGCATCGGCCGGAGCTCTAATTCACCCCTCCACTTT
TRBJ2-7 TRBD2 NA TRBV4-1 CASSQGLAGYEQYF TGCGCCAGCAGCCAGGGACTAGCGGGCTACGAGCAGTACTTC
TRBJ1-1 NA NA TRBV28 CATTTVARDTEAFF TGTGCCACCACTACGGTAGCGCGGGACACTGAAGCTTTCTTT
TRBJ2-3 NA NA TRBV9 CASSTGTFGTDTQYF TGTGCCAGCAGCACCGGTACGTTCGGCACAGATACGCAGTATTTT
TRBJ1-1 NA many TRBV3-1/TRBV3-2 CASRLGANTEAFF TGTGCCAGCAGGCTGGGCGCAAACACTGAAGCTTTCTTT
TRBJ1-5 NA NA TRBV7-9 CASSPVNQPQHF TGTGCCAGCAGCCCAGTTAATCAGCCCCAGCATTTT
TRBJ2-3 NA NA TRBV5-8 CASSPELVQIRTDTQYF TGTGCCAGCAGCCCAGAACTAGTGCAGATACGCACAGATACGCAGTATTTT
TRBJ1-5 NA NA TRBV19 CASSWRNPEPQHF TGTGCCAGTAGTTGGCGGAATCCCGAGCCCCAGCATTTT
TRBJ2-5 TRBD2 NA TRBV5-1 CASSLGFSSGGQETQYF TGCGCCAGCAGCTTGGGGTTCTCCAGCGGGGGACAAGAGACCCAGTACTTC
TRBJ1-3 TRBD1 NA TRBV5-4 CASSSYTGGTGNTIYF TGTGCCAGCAGCTCGTACACAGGGGGCACCGGAAACACCATATATTTT
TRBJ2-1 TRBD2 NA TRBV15 CATSRVRSTSGYEQFF TGTGCCACCAGCAGAGTCCGCTCGACTAGCGGGTATGAGCAGTTCTTC
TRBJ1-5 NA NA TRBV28 CASGSPTRVQPQHF TGTGCCAGCGGGAGTCCAACTCGGGTTCAGCCCCAGCATTTT
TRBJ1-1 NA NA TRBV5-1 CASSLEEHTEAFF TGCGCCAGCAGCTTGGAGGAGCACACTGAAGCTTTCTTT
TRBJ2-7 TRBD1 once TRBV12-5 CASGPGQGLEQYF TGTGCTAGTGGGCCGGGACAGGGACTCGAGCAGTACTTC
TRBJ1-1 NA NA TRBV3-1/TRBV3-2 CASSQDPWAGGNTEAFF TGTGCCAGCAGCCAAGACCCTTGGGCGGGTGGGAACACTGAAGCTTTCTTT
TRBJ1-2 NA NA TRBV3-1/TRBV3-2 CASSQGRINYGYTF TGTGCCAGCAGTCAGGGCCGTATAAACTATGGCTACACCTTC